The T cell receptor beta chain described here comes from a study of shared clonotypes between healthy human individuals. At the level of the study: Two women and three men aged 18 to 49 served as donors.

Study results and limitations: Clonotypes shared by all four sorted-subset donors had higher generation probabilities than non-shared clonotypes.

Germline CDR1 reads SGHNT; CDR2 reads YYREEE (reference sequence). V trimming: 1 base; J trimming: 2 bases; junction bases outside the gene matches: 4. The CDR3 extends over 15 amino acids. Worth noting for this clone: Its specificity is not known.

Deep level was the assay's run setting. Over several immunoSEQ plates, each subset's genomic DNA was distributed in even portions. Measured with immunoSEQ multiplex PCR; TCRdb has only the in-frame clones, and not every one. In the table there are roughly 2 million clones, 90% to 95% of which are singletons. Sequenced: naive CD4+ T cells sorted from blood. Documented subset: CD45RA+ positively selected. This clonotype originated in a man in his late teens or twenties in good health. The V call is TRBV5-4, the J call TRBJ2-5; 8 bases line up with TRBD2. Here the CDR3 reads CASSLYSSGQETQYF. CDR3 sequence (DNA): TGTGCCAGCAGCTTGTACTCTAGCGGGCAAGAGACCCAGTACTTC.